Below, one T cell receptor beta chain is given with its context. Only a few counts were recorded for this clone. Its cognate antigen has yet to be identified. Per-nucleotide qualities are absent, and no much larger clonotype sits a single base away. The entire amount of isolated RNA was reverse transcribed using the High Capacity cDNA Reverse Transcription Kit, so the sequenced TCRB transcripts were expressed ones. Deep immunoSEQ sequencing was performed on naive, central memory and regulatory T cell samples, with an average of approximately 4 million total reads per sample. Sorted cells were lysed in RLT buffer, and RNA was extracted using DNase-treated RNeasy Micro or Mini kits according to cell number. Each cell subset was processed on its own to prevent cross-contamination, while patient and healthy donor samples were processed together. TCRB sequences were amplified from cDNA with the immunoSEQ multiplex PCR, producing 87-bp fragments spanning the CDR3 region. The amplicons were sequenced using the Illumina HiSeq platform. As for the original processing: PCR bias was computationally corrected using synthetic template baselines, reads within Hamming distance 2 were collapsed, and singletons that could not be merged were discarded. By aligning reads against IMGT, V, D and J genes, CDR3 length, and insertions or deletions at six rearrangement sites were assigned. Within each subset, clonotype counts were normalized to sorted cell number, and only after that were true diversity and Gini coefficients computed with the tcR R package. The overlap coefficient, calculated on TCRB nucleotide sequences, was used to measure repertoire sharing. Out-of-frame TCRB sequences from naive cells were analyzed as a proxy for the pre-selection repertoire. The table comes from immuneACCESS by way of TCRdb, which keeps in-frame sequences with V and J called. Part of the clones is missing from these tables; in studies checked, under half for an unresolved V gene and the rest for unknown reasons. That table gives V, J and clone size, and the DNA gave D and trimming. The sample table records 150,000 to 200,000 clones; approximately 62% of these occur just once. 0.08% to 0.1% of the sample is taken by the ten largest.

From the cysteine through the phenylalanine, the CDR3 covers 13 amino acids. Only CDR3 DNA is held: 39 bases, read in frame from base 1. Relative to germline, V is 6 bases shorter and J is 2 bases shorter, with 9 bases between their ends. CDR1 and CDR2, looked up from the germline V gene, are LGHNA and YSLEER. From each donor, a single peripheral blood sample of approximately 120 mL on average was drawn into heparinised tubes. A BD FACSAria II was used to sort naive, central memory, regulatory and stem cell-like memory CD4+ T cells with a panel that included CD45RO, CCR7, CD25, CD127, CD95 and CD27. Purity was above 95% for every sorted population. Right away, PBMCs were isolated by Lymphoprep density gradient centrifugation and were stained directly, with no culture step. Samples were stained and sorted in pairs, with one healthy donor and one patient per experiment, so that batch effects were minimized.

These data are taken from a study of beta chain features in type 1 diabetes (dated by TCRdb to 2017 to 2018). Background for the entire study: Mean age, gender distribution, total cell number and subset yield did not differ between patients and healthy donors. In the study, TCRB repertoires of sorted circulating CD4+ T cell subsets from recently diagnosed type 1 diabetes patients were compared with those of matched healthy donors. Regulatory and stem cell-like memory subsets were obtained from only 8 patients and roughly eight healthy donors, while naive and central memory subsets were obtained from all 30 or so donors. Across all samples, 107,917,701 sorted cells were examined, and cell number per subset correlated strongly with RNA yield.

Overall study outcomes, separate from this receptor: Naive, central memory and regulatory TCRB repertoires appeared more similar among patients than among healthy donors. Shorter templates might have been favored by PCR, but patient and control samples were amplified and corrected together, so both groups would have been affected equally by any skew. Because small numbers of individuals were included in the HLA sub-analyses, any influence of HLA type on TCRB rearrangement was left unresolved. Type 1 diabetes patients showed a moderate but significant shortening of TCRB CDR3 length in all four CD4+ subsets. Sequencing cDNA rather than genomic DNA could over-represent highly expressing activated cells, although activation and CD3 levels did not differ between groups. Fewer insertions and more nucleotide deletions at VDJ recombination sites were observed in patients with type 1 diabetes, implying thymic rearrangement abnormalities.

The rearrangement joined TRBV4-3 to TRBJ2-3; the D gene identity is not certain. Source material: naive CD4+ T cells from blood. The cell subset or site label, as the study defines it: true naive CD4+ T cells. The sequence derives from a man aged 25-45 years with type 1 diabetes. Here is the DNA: TGCGCCAGCAGTCCCGGATACACAGATACGCAGTATTTT. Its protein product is CASSPGYTDTQYF.